This T cell receptor beta chain was sequenced in a study of T-cell reconstitution after alpha-beta-depleted transplantation in children. TCRbeta library preparation incorporated unique molecular identifiers. In TCRdb, the PCR reads were re-called with MiXCR into one record per CDR3 protein. The top ten clones hold 0.79% of a sample with hundreds of thousands of distinct CDR3 sequences, under 15% of them seen once. There are 16 residues in the CDR3. The V and J ends lost 2 bases and 4 bases, in that order; junction bases with no gene match: 6. Germline CDR1 reads SGHRS; CDR2 reads YFSETQ. Ten or more counts support this clonotype. Its antigen is unknown. Findings of the study overall: A year had passed since transplant, and T-cell counts and diversity by then came mostly from newly produced T cells. Reports say that about two months after transplant, the alpha-beta T cells came out of several hundred graft clones that had expanded. From surviving recipient T cells and thymic progenitors came the high day-60 TCRbeta diversity observed in some patients.

J is TRBJ2-2 and V is TRBV5-1; 9 bases match TRBD1. The sequencing here drew on PBMCs, taken before TCRalphabeta/CD19-depleted stem cell transplant. This receptor was identified in a girl aged 2 to 9 with congenital amegakaryocytic thrombocytopenia, due to receive a stem cell transplant. The CDR3 region is CASSFTGQGFTGELFF. The DNA of the CDR3 is TGCGCCAGCAGCTTTACAGGACAGGGGTTCACCGGGGAGCTGTTTTTT.